This T cell receptor (beta chain) stems from a study of cytomegalovirus exposure and HLA in healthy donors. Study findings and constraints: According to the study, around 160 TCR beta chains were cytomegalovirus-associated. In a later analysis, several top co-occurrence clusters appeared linked to parvovirus B19, influenza, CMV and Epstein-Barr virus.

The V gene's germline CDR1 is GTSNPN and CDR2 SVGIG (reference sequence). The CDR3 runs to 14 residues. Deletions cut 5 bases from V and 5 bases from J, with 19 bases between. The primer mix had 60 Vbeta and 13 Jbeta primers. Clones were sequenced by immunoSEQ multiplex PCR, and TCRdb holds only the in-frame ones, with some missing. The sample yields 75,000 to 90,000 clones, 78% seen once. As regards this clone: Antigen unknown.

The receptor was isolated from a woman in her 40s in good health and CMV-seropositive. The V call is TRBV30, the J call TRBJ2-7, with D maybe TRBD2 (7 bases). Sequenced: PBMCs. CDR3 sequence: CAWGGGGSNHEQYF. CDR3 sequence (DNA): TGTGCCTGGGGAGGGGGGGGAAGTAACCACGAGCAGTACTTC.